This T cell receptor (beta chain) is drawn from a study of cytomegalovirus exposure and HLA in healthy donors. Study information: The same platform used for the 666 first-cohort repertoires was also used for the 130 or so validation repertoires, as a later analysis reported.

Libraries were prepared by immunoSEQ multiplex PCR; TCRdb keeps only in-frame clonotypes and omits some of them. The table has approximately 300,000 clones, about nine tenths seen once. Donors were drawn from the roughly 130-subject validation cohort, separate from the roughly 670-subject first cohort. This CDR3 has 17 residues. J gave up 0 bases and V 2 bases, and 5 bases lay outside the gene matches. Germline CDR1 is MGHRA and CDR2 is YSYEKL. This receptor was obtained from a woman aged 18-35 years in good health and CMV-seronegative. This rearrangement joins TRBV4-1 to TRBJ2-1, with TRBD1 identical over 9 bases. Sequencing used PBMCs. The CDR3 nucleotides are TGCGCCAGCAGCCAACCGACAGGGGGACCCTCCTACAATGAGCAGTTCTTC. Protein sequence: CASSQPTGGPSYNEQFF.